The rows below give T cell receptor beta chains drawn from one sample of a study of molecular identifiers for immune sequencing clone quantification. MiXCR, applied by TCRdb to the PCR reads, yields one record per CDR3 protein. The sample gives a few hundred thousand distinct CDR3 sequences, roughly 24% of which show up once; about 0.71% is in the top ten. Sequencing was done on a sample of naive CD8+ T cells from blood, with Jurkat cell RNA spiked in. These receptor sequences come from a human donor in good health. Some libraries in this study had Jurkat cell RNA spiked in. Both conserved end residues are part of each CDR3. Each record gives: J gene, clone size, D gene, V gene, CDR3 protein, CDR3 DNA. The D gene is left open where the match is weak. Not all rows give a size; the values are once, few, many and, for expanded clones, a class.

TRBJ2-7,NA,TRBD2,TRBV27,CASSLSGGYYEQYF,TGTGCCAGCAGCCTTAGCGGGGGGTACTACGAGCAGTACTTC
TRBJ1-3,many,TRBD1,TRBV29-1,CSVAGQGGNTIYF,TGCAGCGTTGCAGGACAGGGGGGAAACACCATATATTTT
TRBJ1-5,NA,TRBD1,TRBV6-1,CASSDRQGFYQPQHF,TGTGCCAGCAGTGATCGACAGGGTTTCTATCAGCCCCAGCATTTT
TRBJ2-2,many,NA,TRBV6-5,CASSPAAANTGELFF,TGTGCCAGCAGCCCCGCGGCTGCGAACACCGGGGAGCTGTTTTTT
TRBJ1-4,many,TRBD1,TRBV9,CASSVDQGAYEKLFF,TGTGCCAGCAGCGTAGATCAGGGGGCCTACGAAAAACTGTTTTTT
TRBJ1-6,NA,NA,TRBV4-1,CASSQEGFPGLGYSPLHF,TGCGCCAGCAGCCAAGAGGGCTTTCCAGGACTGGGATATTCACCCCTCCACTTT
TRBJ1-5,many,NA,TRBV5-6,CASSLGMVSSNQPQHF,TGTGCCAGCAGCTTGGGTATGGTCAGTTCCAATCAGCCCCAGCATTTT
TRBJ2-3,many,NA,TRBV2,CASRDPTSVTDTQYF,TGTGCCAGCCGGGACCCGACTTCAGTCACAGATACGCAGTATTTT
TRBJ2-7,NA,TRBD1,TRBV11-2,CASSLVGQGVKAQYF,TGTGCCAGCAGCTTAGTGGGACAGGGGGTGAAGGCGCAGTACTTC
TRBJ2-7,few,NA,TRBV12-3/TRBV12-4,CASSLRAGMDEQYF,TGTGCCAGCAGTTTGAGGGCAGGGATGGACGAGCAGTACTTC
TRBJ2-3,NA,NA,TRBV7-9,CASSAPIDTQYF,TGTGCCAGCAGCGCCCCTATAGATACGCAGTATTTT
TRBJ2-2,few,NA,TRBV3-1,CASSQDVRQFNTGELFF,TGTGCCAGCAGCCAAGACGTACGACAGTTTAACACCGGGGAGCTGTTTTTT
TRBJ1-4,many,NA,TRBV7-9,CASSLGDEKLFF,TGTGCCAGCAGCTTAGGGGATGAAAAACTGTTTTTT
TRBJ2-7,few,NA,TRBV7-9,CASSHPGGLNEQYF,TGTGCCAGCAGCCACCCAGGGGGGCTGAACGAGCAGTACTTC
TRBJ2-7,few,NA,TRBV14,CASSQTTPYEQYF,TGTGCCAGCAGCCAGACTACTCCCTACGAGCAGTACTTC
TRBJ1-5,few,NA,TRBV28,CASGRDIAQPQHF,TGTGCCAGTGGCCGGGACATAGCTCAGCCCCAGCATTTT
TRBJ2-7,many,NA,TRBV2,CASSEDLGAPNEQYF,TGTGCCAGCAGTGAAGATTTGGGGGCCCCTAACGAGCAGTACTTC
TRBJ1-5,NA,NA,TRBV4-1,CASSQRGDGQPQHF,TGCGCCAGCAGCCAACGGGGGGATGGTCAGCCCCAGCATTTT
TRBJ1-2,NA,NA,TRBV3-1,CASSQVSAERIYGYTF,TGTGCCAGCAGCCAAGTGTCGGCAGAACGAATCTATGGCTACACCTTC
TRBJ2-7,many,NA,TRBV4-3,CASSQGGMAEQYF,TGCGCCAGCAGCCAAGGGGGGATGGCAGAGCAGTACTTC
TRBJ1-1,many,NA,TRBV12-3/TRBV12-4,CASTGQYTEAFF,TGTGCCAGCACCGGCCAGTACACTGAAGCTTTCTTT
TRBJ2-3,many,NA,TRBV12-3/TRBV12-4,CATSAARGQYF,TGTGCCACCTCGGCCGCGCGGGGGCAGTATTTT
TRBJ1-1,few,NA,TRBV27,CASSRWGATEAFF,TGTGCCAGCAGTCGCTGGGGGGCCACTGAAGCTTTCTTT
TRBJ1-1,many,TRBD1,TRBV20-1,CSARGGRDRGAEAFF,TGCAGTGCTAGAGGGGGCCGGGACAGGGGCGCTGAAGCTTTCTTT
TRBJ2-3,NA,TRBD2,TRBV14,CASSPGLAGAAPVDTQYF,TGTGCCAGCAGCCCTGGACTAGCGGGGGCCGCCCCGGTGGATACGCAGTATTTT
TRBJ2-3,many,NA,TRBV4-1,CASSQVHSTDTQYF,TGCGCCAGCAGCCAAGTTCACAGCACAGATACGCAGTATTTT
TRBJ2-3,many,TRBD2,TRBV2,CASSEALAGGPPDTQYF,TGTGCCAGCAGTGAAGCGCTGGCGGGGGGGCCCCCAGATACGCAGTATTTT
TRBJ2-7,NA,TRBD2,TRBV7-2,CASSSFLSGGESFNYEQYF,TGTGCCAGCAGCTCCTTCCTGAGCGGGGGGGAATCCTTTAACTACGAGCAGTACTTC
TRBJ1-2,few,NA,TRBV6-2/TRBV6-3,CASSPPTGSQGYGYTF,TGTGCCAGCAGCCCTCCGACAGGATCCCAGGGCTATGGCTACACCTTC
TRBJ1-2,many,NA,TRBV6-5,CASRSQGTVYGYTF,TGTGCCAGCAGGTCCCAGGGAACTGTCTATGGCTACACCTTC
TRBJ2-3,NA,TRBD2,TRBV7-9,CASSSPGGSGRAESSTDTQYF,TGTGCCAGCAGCTCCCCGGGGGGGAGCGGGAGGGCCGAGTCAAGCACAGATACGCAGTATTTT
TRBJ2-1,NA,NA,TRBV19,CASSISGGRTYNEQFF,TGTGCCAGTAGCATTAGCGGCGGCAGGACCTACAATGAGCAGTTCTTC